Below, 21 T cell receptor beta chains from the same sample are listed, as sequenced in a study of technical replicates of blood from a handful of donors. Data came from immunoSEQ multiplex PCR; TCRdb stores just in-frame clones and leaves some out. The sample has 55,000 to 85,000 clones, roughly 97% seen once. The sequenced material came from T cells isolated from PBMCs. These receptors were taken from a human donor in good health.

The J gene is TRBJ2-7, the V gene TRBV7-9, with a weak D call TRBD2 (5 bases). This CDR3 region has 13 residues. V was pared by 0 bases and J by 2 bases, with 5 bases between. CDR1 SEHNR and CDR2 FQNEAQ come from the germline V gene (reference sequence). CDR3 bases: TGTGCCAGCAGCTTAGCCGGGGCCTACGAGCAGTACTTC. Encoded protein: CASSLAGAYEQYF.

The chain's CDR3 is CAWSPIGGGGLQNIQYF. CDR3 bases: TGTGCCTGGAGCCCTATTGGCGGGGGCGGGTTACAAAACATTCAGTACTTC. J is TRBJ2-4 and V is TRBV30; D perhaps matches TRBD2 (7 bases). CDR1 GTSNPN and CDR2 SVGIG come from the germline V gene (reference sequence). V was pared by 3 bases and J by 5 bases, with 23 bases between. The CDR3 has 17 amino acids.

The chain has TRBV6-4 and TRBJ2-7, with TRBD2 identical over 8 bases. CDR3 length: 13 amino acids. Germline lookup yields CDR1 MRHNA and CDR2 SNTAGT. The V and J ends lost 4 bases and 3 bases, in that order; junction bases with no gene match: 2. CDR3 region: CASSVREGYEQYF. For the CDR3, the DNA is TGTGCCAGCAGTGTACGGGAGGGCTACGAGCAGTACTTC.

V and J are TRBV19 and TRBJ1-3, with 8 bases fitting TRBD1. The germline V gene has CDR1 LNHDA and CDR2 SQIVND (reference sequence). V lost 3 bases, J lost 4 bases, and 8 bases stayed unmatched. The CDR3 runs to 16 residues. CDR3 amino acids: CASSIGFGQGGNTIYF. CDR3 nucleotides: TGTGCCAGTAGTATTGGTTTCGGACAGGGAGGAAACACCATATATTTT. Filled out from reference TRBV19 and TRBJ1-3, the complete variable domain reads DGGITQSPKYLFRKEGQNVTLSCEQNLNHDAMYWYRQDPGQGLRLIYYSQIVNDFQKGDIAEGYSVSREKKESFPLTVTSAQKNPTAFYLCASSIGFGQGGNTIYFGEGSWLTVV.

This chain connects TRBV29-1 to TRBJ2-7; possibly TRBD2 for D (5 bases). V was clipped by 5 bases and J by 0 bases, with 8 bases between them. The CDR3 contains 12 residues. From germline, CDR1 is SQVTM and CDR2 ANQGSEA. In DNA, the CDR3 is TGCAGCGTTAGGAGGAACTCCTACGAGCAGTACTTC. Translating it yields CSVRRNSYEQYF.

The chain employs TRBV4-2 and TRBJ2-7; unclear D gene. Germline V lookup: CDR1 LGHNA, CDR2 YNFKEQ. The CDR3 is made up of 14 amino acids. V lost 4 bases and J lost 3, with 13 bases in between. CDR3 nucleotide sequence: TGTGCCAGCAGCCTAGGCCCAGCGAGCTACGAGCAGTACTTC. Translated: CASSLGPASYEQYF.

The genes are TRBV5-1 and TRBJ1-1; 8 bases fit TRBD1. The CDR3 is 15 residues long. The germline gives CDR1 SGHRS, CDR2 YFSETQ. V lost 3 bases and J lost 1; bases outside the gene matches: 5. The chain's CDR3 is CASSSTGAQNTEAFF. CDR3 bases: TGCGCCAGCAGCTCGACAGGGGCGCAGAACACTGAAGCTTTCTTT.

This clone has just one count. The rearrangement links TRBV5-4 to TRBJ2-2; 8 bases fit TRBD1. The trim removed 4 bases at V and 6 bases at J, leaving 8 bases unmatched. Germline lookup yields CDR1 SGHNT and CDR2 YYREEE (reference sequence). The CDR3 sequence is 15 residues long. The CDR3 is CASSPDRVEAGELFF. In nucleotides, the CDR3 is TGTGCCAGCAGCCCGGACAGGGTGGAGGCCGGGGAGCTGTTTTTT.

The genes are TRBV28 and TRBJ1-2; D call uncertain. Germline CDR1 and CDR2: MDHEN and SYDVKM. V lost 2 bases, J lost 4 bases, and 17 bases lay in between. This CDR3 has 16 residues. The CDR3 sequence: CASSLVSGGLSYGYTF. As DNA, the CDR3 is TGTGCCAGCAGTTTAGTTTCGGGCGGGTTGAGCTATGGCTACACCTTC.

This sequence joins TRBV29-1 and TRBJ1-1, with 10 bases that match TRBD1. The CDR3 length is 13 residues. Unmatched junction bases numbered 3, after V lost 4 bases and J lost 4 bases. The germline V gene encodes CDR1 SQVTM and CDR2 ANQGSEA. The CDR3 nucleotides are TGCAGCGTTGCGGACAGGGGGGGCACTGAAGCTTTCTTT. It is translated as CSVADRGGTEAFF.

The chain joins TRBV5-4 to TRBJ2-5; 7 positions match TRBD1. Germline V gene data show CDR1 as SGHNT and CDR2 as YYREEE (reference sequence). The CDR3 spans 14 residues. The ends lost 4 bases at V and 2 bases at J; junction bases unmatched: 5. CDR3 loop: CASSVDREQETQYF. The CDR3 DNA reads as TGTGCCAGCAGCGTCGACAGGGAACAAGAGACCCAGTACTTC.

CDR3 region: CAWRATSGGTYNEQFF. DNA for the CDR3: TGTGCCTGGAGGGCCACTAGCGGGGGGACCTACAATGAGCAGTTCTTC. The chain links TRBV30 to TRBJ2-1, with 12 bases that match TRBD2. Germline lookup yields CDR1 GTSNPN and CDR2 SVGIG (reference sequence). V lost 3 bases to trimming and J lost 2 bases; unmatched junction nucleotides: 5. The CDR3 has 16 amino acids.

The chain uses TRBV11-3 and TRBJ2-7, with a tentative D call TRBD1 (5 bases). The V and J ends lost 5 bases and 5 bases respectively, with 13 bases between them. The CDR3 length is 13 residues. Germline-derived CDR1 and CDR2 are SGHNT and YENEEA. The CDR3 is CASSPRQKHEQYF. The CDR3 nucleotides are TGTGCCAGCAGCCCCCGACAGAAGCACGAGCAGTACTTC.

V usage is TRBV6-5 and J usage is TRBJ2-3, with a possible D match to TRBD2 (6 bases). The V gene lost 9 bases and the J gene lost 3 bases, with 19 bases spanning the gap. This CDR3 has 15 amino acids. Germline V CDR1 and CDR2: MNHEY, SVGAGI. CDR3 bases: TGTGCCAGTACCGCGGGGCAGCGAAGAACAGATACGCAGTATTTT. This translates into CASTAGQRRTDTQYF.

The chain carries TRBV5-6 and TRBJ1-1; D not resolved. The CDR3 consists of 17 residues. V shed 2 bases and J shed 1 base, with 18 bases lying between them. Germline V gene data show CDR1 as SGHDT and CDR2 as YYEEEE. The CDR3 loop is CASSLREAYERNTEAFF. Written as DNA, the CDR3 is TGTGCCAGCAGCTTACGGGAAGCCTATGAGCGGAACACTGAAGCTTTCTTT.

The chain recombines TRBV5-6 with TRBJ2-1; 13 nucleotides line up with TRBD2. CDR3 length equals 18 residues. V gave up 2 bases and J gave up 0 bases; unmatched junction bases: 5. The germline gives CDR1 SGHDT, CDR2 YYEEEE. The CDR3 spells CASSLFGLAGASYNEQFF. For the CDR3, the DNA is TGTGCCAGCAGCTTATTCGGACTAGCGGGAGCCTCCTACAATGAGCAGTTCTTC.

The chain is built from TRBV10-1 and TRBJ2-1; D uncertain. This CDR3 has 12 residues. Trimming removed 6 bases at V and 3 bases at J, with 6 bases between. Germline lookup yields CDR1 WNHNN and CDR2 SYGVQD (reference sequence). CDR3 region: CASRSSYNEQFF. The DNA of the CDR3 is TGCGCCAGCAGGTCCAGCTACAATGAGCAGTTCTTC.

This chain connects TRBV7-9 to TRBJ1-1, with D hard to call. V lost 8 bases and J 0 bases, leaving 16 bases between the germline ends. The CDR3 has 15 amino acids. Germline CDR1 is SEHNR and CDR2 is FQNEAQ (reference sequence). The CDR3 DNA reads as TGTGCCAGCTTTCCGGCAGGCTCCATGAACACTGAAGCTTTCTTT. As protein: CASFPAGSMNTEAFF.

The V call is TRBV7-9, the J call TRBJ2-1, with TRBD2 as a possible D gene (5 bases). Deletions cut 5 bases from V and 12 bases from J, with 17 bases between. CDR3 length equals 13 residues. The germline V gene has CDR1 SEHNR and CDR2 FQNEAQ (reference sequence). Written as DNA, the CDR3 is TGTGCCAGCAGCCCCGGTGAGGGTTTGTTGCAGTTCTTC. Translated: CASSPGEGLLQFF.

The chain joins TRBV6-5 to TRBJ2-7; TRBD1 matches 7 bases. The CDR3 extends over 12 amino acids. V was pared by 6 bases and J by 4 bases, with 3 bases of the junction left unmatched. Per the germline V gene, CDR1 is MNHEY and CDR2 is SVGAGI. DNA for the CDR3: TGTGCCAGCAGGCGACAGGGATACGAGCAGTACTTC. Residues: CASRRQGYEQYF.

The rearrangement joins TRBV4-2 to TRBJ1-2; D remains ambiguous. Trimming shortened V by 1 base and J by 8 bases, and 5 bases separated the two germline ends. Per germline, CDR1 LGHNA and CDR2 YNFKEQ. The CDR3 loop spans 11 amino acids. In DNA, the CDR3 is TGTGCCAGCAGCCAAGCAGGCGGCTACACCTTC. This sequence encodes CASSQAGGYTF.